The clone carrying this TCR beta chain was detected a few times. Its antigen is not known. Via MiXCR, TCRdb re-called the reads, giving one row per CDR3 protein. The sample lists 180,000 or so distinct CDR3 sequences; 17% were seen once. V was shortened by 8 bases and J by 8 bases, with 12 bases between the two germline ends. Germline assignment: CDR1 MGHDK and CDR2 SYGVNS. The CDR3 covers 11 residues. The record originates from a study of T cell repertoires in cytomegalovirus infection. Overall study results and limits: Cumulative public TCR beta family frequency identified CMV carriers with the relevant HLA. In two of eight donors, the top clonotype was HLA-C-restricted CMV-specific.

This clonotype was obtained from a human donor in good health (CMV status not recorded). Some clones in this sample may be carry-over from other donors' samples. The V and J genes are TRBV25-1 and TRBJ1-1; D is possibly TRBD1 (5 bases). The sample comprised CD8+ T cells from PBMCs. CDR3 in DNA: TGTGCCAGCGGGACCCTGCGGGAAGCTTTCTTT. It yields the protein CASGTLREAFF.